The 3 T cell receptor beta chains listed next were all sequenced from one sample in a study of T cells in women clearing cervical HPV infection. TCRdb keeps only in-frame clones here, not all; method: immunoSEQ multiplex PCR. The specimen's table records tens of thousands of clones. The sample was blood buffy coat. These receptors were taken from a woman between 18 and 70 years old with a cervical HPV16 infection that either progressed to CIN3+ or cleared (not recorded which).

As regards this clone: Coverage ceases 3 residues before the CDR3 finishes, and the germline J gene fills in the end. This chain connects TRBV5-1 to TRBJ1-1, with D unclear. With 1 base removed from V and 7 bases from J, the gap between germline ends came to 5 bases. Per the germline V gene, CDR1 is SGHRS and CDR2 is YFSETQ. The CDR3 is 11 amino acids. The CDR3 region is CASSLNSEAFF. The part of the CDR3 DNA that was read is TGCGCCAGCAGCTTGAATAGTGAA.

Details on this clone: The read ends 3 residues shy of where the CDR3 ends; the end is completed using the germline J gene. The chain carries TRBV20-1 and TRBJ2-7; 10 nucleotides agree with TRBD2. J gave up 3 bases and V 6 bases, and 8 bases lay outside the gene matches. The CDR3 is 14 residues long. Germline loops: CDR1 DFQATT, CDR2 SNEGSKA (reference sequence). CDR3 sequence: CSADSGGTHYEQYF. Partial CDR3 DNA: TGCAGTGCAGATAGCGGGGGGACCCACTACGAG.

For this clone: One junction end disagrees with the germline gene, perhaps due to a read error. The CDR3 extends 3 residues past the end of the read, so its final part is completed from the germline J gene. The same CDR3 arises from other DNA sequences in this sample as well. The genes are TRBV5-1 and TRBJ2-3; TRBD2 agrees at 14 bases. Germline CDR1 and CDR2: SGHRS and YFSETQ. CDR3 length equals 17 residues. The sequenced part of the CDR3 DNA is TGCGCCAGTAGCTTGGGACTAGCGGGGGCGTACACAGATACG. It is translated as CASSLGLAGAYTDT. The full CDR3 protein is CASSLGLAGAYTDTQYF. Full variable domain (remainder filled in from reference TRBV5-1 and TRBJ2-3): KAGVTQTPRYLIKTRGQQVTLSCSPISGHRSVSWYQQTPGQGLQFLFEYFSETQRNKGNFPGRFSGRQFSNSRSEMNVSTLELGDSALYLCASSLGLAGAYTDTQYFGPGTRLTVL.